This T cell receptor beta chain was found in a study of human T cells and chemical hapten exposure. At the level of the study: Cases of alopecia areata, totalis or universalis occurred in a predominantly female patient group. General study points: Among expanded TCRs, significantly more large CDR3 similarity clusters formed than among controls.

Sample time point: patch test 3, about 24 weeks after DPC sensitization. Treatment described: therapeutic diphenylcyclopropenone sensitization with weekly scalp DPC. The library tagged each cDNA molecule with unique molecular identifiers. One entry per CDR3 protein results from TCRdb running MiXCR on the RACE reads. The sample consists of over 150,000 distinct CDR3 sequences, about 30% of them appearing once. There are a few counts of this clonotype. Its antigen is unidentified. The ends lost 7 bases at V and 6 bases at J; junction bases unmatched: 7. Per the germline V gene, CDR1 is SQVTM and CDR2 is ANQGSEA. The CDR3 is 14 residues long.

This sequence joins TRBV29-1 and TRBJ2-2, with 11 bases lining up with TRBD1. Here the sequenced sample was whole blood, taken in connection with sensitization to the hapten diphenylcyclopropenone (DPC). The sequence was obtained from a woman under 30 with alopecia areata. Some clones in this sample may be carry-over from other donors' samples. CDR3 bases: TGCAGCGGACGGGACAGGGGGAATTCCGGGGAGCTGTTTTTT. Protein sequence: CSGRDRGNSGELFF.